Presented here are 9 T cell receptor beta chains from one specimen sequenced in a study of identical twins. Each CDR3 protein is one row after TCRdb ran MiXCR on the 5' RACE reads. The sample comprises 1.5 million or so distinct CDR3 sequences, 32% of which are singletons, and around 0.3% rests with the top ten. Sequences were obtained from cord blood. These receptors were collected from a newborn girl in good health.

This clonotype appeared a few times. This chain links TRBV7-9 with TRBJ1-1; D might be TRBD1 (5 bases). Trimming removed 7 bases at V and 3 bases at J, with 15 bases between. Looked up from germline, CDR1 is SEHNR and CDR2 is FQNEAQ (reference sequence). The CDR3 loop spans 14 amino acids. The DNA for the CDR3 is TGTGCCAGCATTCCCCGTCGGGGGGACACTGAAGCTTTCTTT. This encodes CASIPRRGDTEAFF. Supplemented by reference TRBV7-9 and TRBJ1-1, the full variable domain reads DTGVSQNPRHKITKRGQNVTFRCDPISEHNRLYWYRQTLGQGPEFLTYFQNEAQLEKSRLLSDRFSAERPKGSFSTLEIQRTEQGDSAMYLCASIPRRGDTEAFFGQGTRLTVV.

The gene calls are TRBV20-1 and TRBJ1-4; TRBD1 matches at 9 bases. The CDR3 runs to 12 residues. CDR1 and CDR2 (germline): DFQATT, SNEGSKA (reference sequence). V lost 5 bases, J lost 7 bases, and 2 bases stayed unmatched. CDR3 in amino acids: CSAPTGGEKLFF. In nucleotides, the CDR3 is TGCAGTGCTCCGACAGGGGGTGAAAAACTGTTTTTT.

This clonotype was counted between two and nine times. Here the CDR3 reads CASSLARRQGSRNEKLFF. CDR3 in DNA: TGTGCCAGCAGCTTAGCGCGCCGACAGGGCTCTCGGAATGAAAAACTGTTTTTT. This chain uses TRBV7-8 with TRBJ1-4, with TRBD1 matching over 7 bases. Germline loops: CDR1 SGHVS, CDR2 FQNEAQ. This CDR3 contains 18 residues. The V segment lost 0 bases and the J segment 5 bases; nucleotides outside the gene matches: 12.

The V call is TRBV5-1, the J call TRBJ2-3; D perhaps matches TRBD1 (6 bases). The CDR3 is 16 amino acids. V was cut by 3 bases and J by 2 bases, with 16 bases left in between. Germline values: CDR1 SGHRS, CDR2 YFSETQ. The CDR3 DNA reads as TGCGCCAGCAGCTCCCAACCGCAGGGGAACACAGATACGCAGTATTTT. Translating it yields CASSSQPQGNTDTQYF.

J is TRBJ2-1 and V is TRBV20-1; 10 bases match TRBD2. Germline V gene lookup returns CDR1 DFQATT and CDR2 SNEGSKA (reference sequence). The CDR3 is 16 amino acids. V lost 0 bases to trimming and J lost 8 bases; unmatched junction nucleotides: 10. The CDR3: CSARDLSTSGIYEQFF. The CDR3 region has the DNA TGCAGTGCTAGAGATTTGAGCACTAGCGGGATCTATGAGCAGTTCTTC.

The chain couples TRBV24-1 to TRBJ2-1, with D possibly being TRBD1 (5 bases). V shed 6 bases and J shed 4 bases, with 9 bases lying between them. Germline assignment: CDR1 KGHDR and CDR2 SFDVKD. The CDR3 is made up of 13 amino acids. The CDR3 sequence: CATSPQGYNEQFF. The CDR3 DNA is TGTGCCACCAGTCCCCAGGGATACAATGAGCAGTTCTTC.

To note about this clonotype: One junction end disagrees with the germline gene, perhaps due to a read error. This chain links TRBV20-1 with TRBJ1-2; 8 bases align to TRBD1. CDR1 and CDR2 (germline): DFQATT, SNEGSKA (reference sequence). This CDR3 spans 15 amino acids. As DNA, the CDR3 is TGCAGTGCTAGAGACCCGGGACAGGCTAACCATGGCTACACCTTC. Protein: CSARDPGQANHGYTF.

This sequence joins TRBV25-1 and TRBJ1-3, with unresolved D. Trimming removed 6 bases at V and 0 bases at J, with 9 bases between. This CDR3 region has 14 residues. In germline, CDR1 is MGHDK, CDR2 SYGVNS. The CDR3 protein is CASRQSFSGNTIYF. As DNA, the CDR3 is TGTGCCAGCAGACAGTCCTTCTCTGGAAACACCATATATTTT.

The chain combines TRBV7-2 with TRBJ2-1; TRBD2 agrees at 14 bases. J was trimmed by 10 bases and V by 0 bases; bases with no gene match: 5. The V gene's germline CDR1 is SGHTA and CDR2 FQGNSA. The CDR3 runs to 16 residues. The DNA of the CDR3 is TGTGCCAGCAGCTTAGCCGGGACTAGCGGGAGCGCGGAGCAGTTCTTC. Amino acids: CASSLAGTSGSAEQFF. The whole variable domain, remainder taken from reference TRBV7-2 and TRBJ2-1, is GAGVSQSPSNKVTEKGKDVELRCDPISGHTALYWYRQSLGQGLEFLIYFQGNSAPDKSGLPSDRFSAERTGGSVSTLTIQRTQQEDSAVYLCASSLAGTSGSAEQFFGPGTRLTVL.